Below are 25 T cell receptor beta chains sequenced from a single sample in a study of Tregs in tolerant kidney transplant recipients. The protocol was immunoSEQ multiplex PCR, while the TCRdb copy is restricted to in-frame clones and leaves out a portion. The repertoire holds 40,000 to 50,000 clones, with around nine tenths as singletons. Related graft donors supplied nonmyeloablative bone marrow transplants, and mixed chimerism was transient. The sample in question was CD8+ T cells from blood (PBMCs), obtained 12 months after the transplant. The receptors were gathered from a human patient who received a combined kidney and bone marrow transplant. Some T cells may trace back to the graft donor.

The rearrangement uses TRBV7-9 and TRBJ2-7, with a possible D match to TRBD2 (5 bases). This CDR3 is 15 amino acids long. The germline gives CDR1 SEHNR, CDR2 FQNEAQ (reference sequence). V shed 0 bases and J shed 4 bases, with 13 bases lying between them. The CDR3 protein is CASSLASWELYEQYF. CDR3 coding DNA: TGTGCCAGCAGCTTAGCGAGCTGGGAGCTGTACGAGCAGTACTTC.

V usage is TRBV11-3 and J usage is TRBJ2-7; D may be TRBD1 (6 bases). Germline values: CDR1 SGHNT, CDR2 YENEEA. This CDR3 has 14 residues. V lost 5 bases, J lost 4 bases, and 15 bases lay in between. CDR3 in amino acids: CASSVPGQTYEQYF. The CDR3 DNA is TGTGCCAGCAGCGTCCCGGGACAAACTTACGAGCAGTACTTC.

The V call is TRBV30, the J call TRBJ2-7; possibly TRBD2 for D (5 bases). The germline V and J ends were trimmed by 5 bases and 1 base, with 6 bases remaining between them. The length of the CDR3 is 11 residues. Germline V gives CDR1 GTSNPN, CDR2 SVGIG (reference sequence). CDR3 coding DNA: TGTGCCTGGGGGGAGTCCTACGAGCAGTACTTC. Translating gives CAWGESYEQYF.

As DNA, the CDR3 is TGTGCCAGCAGCTTAGGGTCGGGACTCTACTACGAGCAGTACTTC. Encoded protein: CASSLGSGLYYEQYF. The V and J genes are TRBV11-2 and TRBJ2-7, with D maybe TRBD2 (6 bases). This CDR3 spans 15 amino acids. Germline V gene data show CDR1 as SGHAT and CDR2 as FQNNGV. Trimming took 1 base from V and 3 from J, leaving 13 bases between them.

This rearrangement joins TRBV13 to TRBJ2-3; 7 nucleotides line up with TRBD2. V lost 5 bases and J lost 3; bases outside the gene matches: 11. Per germline, CDR1 PRHDT and CDR2 FYEKMQ (reference sequence). The CDR3 consists of 16 residues. The CDR3 loop is CASSPSTGGRTDTQYF. Here the CDR3 DNA reads TGTGCCAGCAGCCCCTCTACGGGAGGAAGGACAGATACGCAGTATTTT.

J is TRBJ2-1 and V is TRBV7-6, with D hard to call. This CDR3 has 12 amino acids. Trimming shortened V by 6 bases and J by 4 bases, and 7 bases separated the two germline ends. Germline lookup yields CDR1 SGHVS and CDR2 FNYEAQ. CDR3 amino acids: CASRSGYNEQFF. The CDR3 DNA reads as TGTGCCAGCAGGTCCGGGTACAATGAGCAGTTCTTC. The whole variable domain, filled in from reference TRBV7-6 and TRBJ2-1, reads GAGVSQSPRYKVTKRGQDVALRCDPISGHVSLYWYRQALGQGPEFLTYFNYEAQQDKSGLPNDRFSAERPEGSISTLTIQRTEQRDSAMYRCASRSGYNEQFFGPGTRLTVL.

V gene TRBV4-3 combines with J gene TRBJ2-7, with a weak D call TRBD1 (5 bases). Germline lookup yields CDR1 LGHNA and CDR2 YSLEER. Trimming stripped 1 base from V and 0 bases from J, with 10 bases between. The CDR3 loop spans 15 amino acids. CDR3 sequence reads: CASSQGDSVSYEQYF. The CDR3 bases are TGCGCCAGCAGCCAAGGAGACAGCGTCTCCTACGAGCAGTACTTC.

This chain joins TRBV30 and TRBJ2-7; TRBD1 aligns across 12 bases. The CDR3 runs 15 residues. After removal of 1 base from V and 3 bases from J, the junction contained 4 bases not matched to a gene. CDR1 and CDR2 (germline): GTSNPN, SVGIG (reference sequence). The CDR3 is CAWSDGTGGFYEQYF. CDR3 bases: TGTGCCTGGAGTGACGGGACAGGGGGCTTCTACGAGCAGTACTTC.

V usage is TRBV6-4 and J usage is TRBJ2-5; tentatively, D is TRBD1 (5 bases). The CDR3 is made up of 12 amino acids. The germline V gene has CDR1 MRHNA and CDR2 SNTAGT. Trimming pared 6 bases from V and 7 bases from J, leaving 12 bases between. The CDR3, as DNA: TGTGCCAGCAGAATTCCTAGGGGGACCCAGTACTTC. Its translation: CASRIPRGTQYF.

This clone was recorded once. V and J are TRBV5-1 and TRBJ2-7; 9 bases are shared with TRBD1. CDR1 SGHRS and CDR2 YFSETQ come from the germline V gene. Trimming at V came to 1 base and at J to 1 base, leaving 12 bases not matched to a gene. The CDR3 sequence is 18 residues long. CDR3 nucleotide sequence: TGCGCCAGCAGCTTGTTAATATCCGGGACAGGGTCTTCCTACGAGCAGTACTTC. Residues: CASSLLISGTGSSYEQYF.

The CDR3 region is CASSSDRGNEQFF. CDR3 sequence (DNA): TGTGCCAGCAGCTCGGACAGGGGGAATGAGCAGTTCTTC. The genes are TRBV11-3 and TRBJ2-1; TRBD1 matches at 10 bases. CDR3 size: 13 residues. Germline CDR1 SGHNT, CDR2 YENEEA. With 4 bases clipped from V and 7 bases from J, the junction kept 1 base outside the gene matches.

CDR3 nucleotide sequence: TGCGCCAGCAGCCAAGGGGGGAGACTAGCGGACCATGAGCAGTTCTTC. This codes for CASSQGGRLADHEQFF. V gene TRBV4-3 combines with J gene TRBJ2-1; 9 bases are shared with TRBD2. The CDR3 is made up of 16 amino acids. Germline values: CDR1 LGHNA, CDR2 YSLEER. V gave up 1 base and J gave up 8 bases; unmatched junction bases: 9.

Only one count was recorded for this clone. The chain couples TRBV19 to TRBJ2-1; 10 nucleotides match TRBD2. V lost 3 bases to trimming and J lost 4 bases; unmatched junction nucleotides: 18. Germline V gives CDR1 LNHDA, CDR2 SQIVND (reference sequence). This CDR3 comprises 20 residues. In nucleotides, the CDR3 is TGTGCCAGTAGTATCCCCCTGAGGGGGCTAGCGGGAGCGTTGTACAATGAGCAGTTCTTC. Encoded protein: CASSIPLRGLAGALYNEQFF.

The chain joins TRBV4-3 to TRBJ2-2, with no clear D. The CDR3 contains 14 residues. The germline CDR1 and CDR2 sequences are LGHNA and YSLEER. V gave up 0 bases and J gave up 4 bases, with 6 bases separating them. DNA for the CDR3: TGCGCCAGCAGCCAAGATCCCAGCACCGGGGAGCTGTTTTTT. Amino acids: CASSQDPSTGELFF.

The chain employs TRBV11-3 and TRBJ2-7; 12 bases are shared with TRBD2. Unmatched junction bases numbered 15, after V lost 5 bases and J lost 4 bases. Germline assignment: CDR1 SGHNT and CDR2 YENEEA. The CDR3 covers 18 residues. CDR3 coding DNA: TGTGCCAGCAGCCCAAGACTAGCGGGAGCTCTGAGCATGTACGAGCAGTACTTC. Translating gives CASSPRLAGALSMYEQYF.

The chain carries TRBV21-1 and TRBJ2-7; TRBD2 reflects the table's D call only, with no check against the DNA. TRBV21-1 is described as a pseudogene. The CDR3 extends over 12 amino acids. CDR3 bases: TGTGCCAGCGCCCTAGCGGGCTACGAGCAGTACTTC. Translated: CASALAGYEQYF.

The V call is TRBV29-1, the J call TRBJ2-7, with D tentatively TRBD1 (6 bases). Per germline, CDR1 SQVTM and CDR2 ANQGSEA. Trimming took off 4 bases at V and 2 bases at J, with 15 bases between the two ends. The CDR3 spans 14 residues. CDR3 protein: CSVGPQGPAYEQYF. The CDR3 bases are TGCAGCGTTGGTCCCCAGGGGCCCGCCTACGAGCAGTACTTC.

The rearrangement joins TRBV7-9 to TRBJ2-2; 8 bases line up with TRBD1. Trimming removed 6 bases from V and 1 base from J; junction bases left unmatched: 7. CDR1 SEHNR and CDR2 FQNEAQ come from the germline V gene (reference sequence). The CDR3 has 16 residues. The CDR3 here is CASRDAGTGNTGELFF. The CDR3 nucleotides are TGTGCCAGCAGAGACGCCGGGACAGGGAACACCGGGGAGCTGTTTTTT.

The chain combines TRBV11-2 with TRBJ1-2; TRBD1 matches 7 bases. Unmatched junction bases numbered 12, after V lost 1 base and J lost 4 bases. Germline CDR1 SGHAT, CDR2 FQNNGV. The CDR3 has 17 amino acids. The CDR3 loop reads CASSLGYGGQGVYGYTF. The CDR3 DNA follows: TGTGCCAGCAGCTTAGGGTACGGAGGGCAGGGGGTCTATGGCTACACCTTC.

The genes are TRBV5-6 and TRBJ2-1, with 10 nucleotides matching TRBD2. The CDR3 spans 15 residues. After removal of 3 bases from V and 6 bases from J, the junction contained 6 bases not matched to a gene. Germline values: CDR1 SGHDT, CDR2 YYEEEE. The DNA of the CDR3 is TGTGCCAGCAGCTCCGGACTAGCGGACCTCAATGAGCAGTTCTTC. As protein: CASSSGLADLNEQFF.

The chain is built from TRBV11-3 and TRBJ2-1; TRBD2 matches 8 bases. The germline V gene encodes CDR1 SGHNT and CDR2 YENEEA. This CDR3 contains 17 residues. With 3 bases clipped from V and 4 bases from J, the junction kept 11 bases outside the gene matches. The CDR3 DNA is TGTGCCAGCAGCTTTCGAGGGAGCGGGAGCGGTTACAATGAGCAGTTCTTC. It translates to CASSFRGSGSGYNEQFF.

The CDR3 sequence: CASSSAVASGTANEQFF. CDR3 nucleotide sequence: TGTGCCAGCAGTTCAGCGGTGGCTAGCGGGACCGCAAATGAGCAGTTCTTC. The chain combines TRBV11-3 with TRBJ2-1, with 9 bases aligning to TRBD2. V was pared by 6 bases and J by 7 bases, with 16 bases of the junction left unmatched. Germline assignment: CDR1 SGHNT and CDR2 YENEEA. The CDR3 runs to 17 residues.

This clone is a singleton in its sample. The chain carries TRBV27 and TRBJ2-1; 8 nucleotides line up with TRBD2. The junction had 8 bases not matched to a gene; V was cut back by 1 base and J by 9 bases. The CDR3 covers 15 residues. Germline loops: CDR1 MNHEY, CDR2 SMNVEV (reference sequence). This CDR3 is CASSLLGTRGGEQFF. CDR3 coding DNA: TGTGCCAGCAGTTTATTAGGGACTAGAGGCGGTGAGCAGTTCTTC.

This clone has only a few counts. The gene calls are TRBV27 and TRBJ2-7; 7 bases are shared with TRBD2. Unmatched junction bases numbered 1, after V lost 8 bases and J lost 3 bases. The CDR3 is 11 residues long. Per germline, CDR1 MNHEY and CDR2 SMNVEV (reference sequence). CDR3 sequence: CASSSGYEQYF. Here the CDR3 DNA reads TGTGCCAGCTCTAGCGGCTACGAGCAGTACTTC.

This clone was recorded only once. At one of its ends the junction is not consistent with the germline gene, which may arise from a read error. This sample also contains other DNA sequences that code for the same CDR3. The chain uses TRBV27 and TRBJ1-6; D uncertain. The CDR3 is 14 residues long. Per the germline V gene, CDR1 is MNHEY and CDR2 is SMNVEV (reference sequence). CDR3 coding DNA: TGTGCCAGCAGTTTTACCGGGGTTAATTCCCCCCTCCACTTT. It is translated as CASSFTGVNSPLHF.